Presented here are 26 T cell receptor beta chains from one specimen sequenced in a study of cytomegalovirus exposure and HLA in healthy donors. The PCR had 60 Vbeta and 13 Jbeta primers. Produced via immunoSEQ multiplex PCR; TCRdb's table is partial and in-frame only. This sample lists 120,000 to 150,000 clones; its ten largest clones have about 2%. Sequences were obtained from PBMCs. These receptors came from a woman younger than 35 in good health and CMV-seronegative.

CDR3 DNA sequence: TGTGCCAGCAGCTTAGTTGTTGGTACAGGAACCCATCAGCCCCAGCATTTT. Protein: CASSLVVGTGTHQPQHF. The chain is built from TRBV7-9 and TRBJ1-5; D perhaps matches TRBD1 (5 bases). The germline V gene encodes CDR1 SEHNR and CDR2 FQNEAQ (reference sequence). This CDR3 region has 17 residues. The V and J ends lost 1 base and 5 bases respectively, with 18 bases between them.

CDR3 sequence (DNA): TGTGCCAGCAGCCAAGAGAACAGGGGGCTGGAGACCCAGTACTTC. Protein: CASSQENRGLETQYF. This chain links TRBV4-2 with TRBJ2-5; the match to TRBD1 covers 9 bases. Germline CDR1 reads LGHNA; CDR2 reads YNFKEQ. Trimming took 0 bases from V and 5 from J; bases not matched to a gene: 4. The CDR3 loop spans 15 amino acids.

The chain carries TRBV9 and TRBJ2-1, with TRBD2 matching over 7 bases. The CDR3 loop spans 15 amino acids. Looked up from germline, CDR1 is SGDLS and CDR2 is YYNGEE. V lost 4 bases, J lost 2 bases, and 6 bases stayed unmatched. The CDR3 is CASSTGLEAYNEQFF. Here the CDR3 DNA reads TGTGCCAGCAGCACAGGACTAGAGGCCTACAATGAGCAGTTCTTC. The full variable domain, completed using reference TRBV9 and TRBJ2-1, is DSGVTQTPKHLITATGQRVTLRCSPRSGDLSVYWYQQSLDQGLQFLIQYYNGEERAKGNILERFSAQQFPDLHSELNLSSLELGDSALYFCASSTGLEAYNEQFFGPGTRLTVL.

On this clone: Other DNA sequences in the same sample also yield this CDR3. The V call is TRBV5-1, the J call TRBJ2-3; 7 nucleotides align to TRBD1. The germline V gene has CDR1 SGHRS and CDR2 YFSETQ. V lost 2 bases, J lost 3 bases, and 6 bases stayed unmatched. The CDR3 consists of 15 residues. CDR3: CASSLEGARTDTQYF. The CDR3 DNA is TGCGCCAGCAGCTTAGAGGGGGCGCGGACAGATACGCAGTATTTT.

This rearrangement joins TRBV6-4 to TRBJ1-1; D is perhaps TRBD1 (6 bases). The CDR3 is 14 residues long. Trimming left V 4 bases short and J 3 bases short, with 12 bases between. CDR1 is MRHNA, CDR2 SNTAGT, per germline. CDR3 protein: CASSASYRDTEAFF. In nucleotides, the CDR3 is TGTGCCAGCAGTGCCTCATACAGGGACACTGAAGCTTTCTTT.

The chain joins TRBV5-1 to TRBJ1-6, with D tentatively TRBD1 (5 bases). V was clipped by 0 bases and J by 11 bases, with 12 bases between them. CDR3 length: 14 amino acids. Germline V gene lookup returns CDR1 SGHRS and CDR2 YFSETQ. The DNA for the CDR3 is TGCGCCAGCAGCTTGGCTCAGGGTGACCCACCCCTCCACTTT. Its protein is CASSLAQGDPPLHF.

The gene calls are TRBV5-6 and TRBJ2-3; 10 positions agree with TRBD2. The V gene end was trimmed by 6 bases and the J gene end by 5 bases; junction bases not matched to a gene: 12. Germline CDR1 SGHDT, CDR2 YYEEEE. The CDR3 is 16 amino acids. CDR3 in DNA: TGTGCCAGCACCATTTTGAGCGGGAGGGCCTTAGATACGCAGTATTTT. It codes for CASTILSGRALDTQYF. The variable domain in full, completed from reference TRBV5-6 and TRBJ2-3, reads DAGVTQSPTHLIKTRGQQVTLRCSPKSGHDTVSWYQQALGQGPQFIFQYYEEEERQRGNFPDRFSGHQFPNYSSELNVNALLLGDSALYLCASTILSGRALDTQYFGPGTRLTVL.

V and J are TRBV27 and TRBJ2-5; tentatively, D is TRBD2 (5 bases). In germline, CDR1 is MNHEY, CDR2 SMNVEV (reference sequence). The CDR3 contains 14 residues. The V and J ends lost 2 bases and 5 bases respectively, with 12 bases between them. CDR3 bases: TGTGCCAGCAGTTTACGTCTAGCCGCCGAGACCCAGTACTTC. Amino acid sequence: CASSLRLAAETQYF.

The rearrangement links TRBV7-2 to TRBJ2-1; no reliable D call. The CDR3 sequence is 12 residues long. V was clipped by 1 base and J by 9 bases, with 7 bases between them. CDR1 and CDR2 (germline): SGHTA, FQGNSA. CDR3 nucleotides: TGTGCCAGCAGCTTAGGCACAGTTGAGCAGTTCTTC. Protein: CASSLGTVEQFF.

The CDR3 bases are TGTGCCAGCAGCTTACCTCTAGGGGCACACGATACGCAGTATTTT. Translated: CASSLPLGAHDTQYF. V gene TRBV7-9 combines with J gene TRBJ2-3; possibly TRBD1 for D (5 bases). This CDR3 comprises 15 residues. Trimming removed 2 bases at V and 6 bases at J, with 15 bases between. Germline CDR1 and CDR2: SEHNR and FQNEAQ (reference sequence).

This sequence joins TRBV5-1 and TRBJ1-3, with 12 bases aligning to TRBD1. With 0 bases clipped from V and 5 bases from J, the junction kept 6 bases outside the gene matches. This CDR3 spans 17 amino acids. Germline CDR1 reads SGHRS; CDR2 reads YFSETQ. CDR3 sequence reads: CASSLGSGTGGRNTIYF. In DNA form, the CDR3 reads TGCGCCAGCAGCTTGGGGTCCGGGACAGGGGGCAGAAACACCATATATTTT.

The V call is TRBV11-3, the J call TRBJ1-1; 7 positions match TRBD1. Germline loops: CDR1 SGHNT, CDR2 YENEEA. The CDR3 has 14 residues. The ends lost 1 base at V and 5 bases at J; junction bases unmatched: 4. The CDR3 region is CASSLGTGVTEAFF. In DNA form, the CDR3 reads TGTGCCAGCAGCTTAGGAACAGGGGTAACTGAAGCTTTCTTT.

This chain uses TRBV4-2 with TRBJ1-1, with no clear D. The CDR3 loop spans 16 amino acids. The V gene's germline CDR1 is LGHNA and CDR2 YNFKEQ. V was pared by 0 bases and J by 6 bases, with 17 bases between. For the CDR3, the DNA is TGTGCCAGCAGCCAAGAGGCCGGGAATTTGTTCGCTGAAGCTTTCTTT. Encoded protein: CASSQEAGNLFAEAFF.

The genes are TRBV6-1 and TRBJ2-4; D is possibly TRBD2 (6 bases). This CDR3 comprises 13 residues. Looked up from germline, CDR1 is MNHNS and CDR2 is SASEGT. V lost 4 bases and J lost 6, with 10 bases in between. CDR3: CASSGDSGNIQYF. As DNA, the CDR3 is TGTGCCAGCAGTGGGGATAGCGGAAACATTCAGTACTTC.

V is TRBV4-1 and J is TRBJ2-1; 12 bases agree with TRBD2. The junction had 7 bases not matched to a gene; V was cut back by 3 bases and J by 7 bases. Germline-derived CDR1 and CDR2 are MGHRA and YSYEKL. The CDR3 consists of 16 residues. The CDR3 DNA reads TGCGCCAGCAGCCAGTCGTCGACTAGCGGGAGAAATGAGCAGTTCTTC. The encoded protein is CASSQSSTSGRNEQFF.

The CDR3 region is CASRTGLAEIQETQYF. CDR3 bases: TGTGCCAGCAGAACAGGACTAGCAGAAATCCAAGAGACCCAGTACTTC. The V and J genes are TRBV7-2 and TRBJ2-5; 8 bases agree with TRBD2. The CDR3 has 16 residues. V shed 6 bases and J 1 base; nucleotides not matched to a gene: 10. The germline CDR1 and CDR2 sequences are SGHTA and FQGNSA.

V usage is TRBV30 and J usage is TRBJ1-2; TRBD1 matches 8 bases. Germline V gene lookup returns CDR1 GTSNPN and CDR2 SVGIG (reference sequence). This CDR3 contains 17 residues. Trimming removed 7 bases from V and 4 bases from J; junction bases left unmatched: 20. CDR3 protein: CAYYSGTGFRRVYGYTF. CDR3 coding DNA: TGTGCCTATTACTCCGGGACAGGCTTTAGACGTGTCTATGGCTACACCTTC.

This clone ranks as medium-sized in terms of frequency. The genes are TRBV19 and TRBJ1-5; no definite D call. Trimming removed 6 bases at V and 9 bases at J, with 21 bases between. Germline CDR1 is LNHDA and CDR2 is SQIVND (reference sequence). There are 15 residues in the CDR3. The CDR3, as DNA: TGTGCCAGTAGGTTGGAGTGGGGAGTGATAAGGCCCCAGCATTTT. It yields the protein CASRLEWGVIRPQHF.

The chain combines TRBV25-1 with TRBJ2-6, with D maybe TRBD2 (5 bases). Trimming stripped 7 bases from V and 0 bases from J, with 7 bases between. Per the germline V gene, CDR1 is MGHDK and CDR2 is SYGVNS. This CDR3 region has 14 residues. In DNA form, the CDR3 reads TGTGCCAGCACACGGGACTCTGGGGCCAACGTCCTGACTTTC. Its translation is CASTRDSGANVLTF.

The V call is TRBV5-1, the J call TRBJ1-1, with D perhaps matching TRBD1 (6 bases). Trimming removed 4 bases from V and 3 bases from J, with 16 bases in between. CDR3 size: 15 residues. Germline V gives CDR1 SGHRS, CDR2 YFSETQ. The CDR3 spells CASSPREGGDTEAFF. The CDR3 nucleotides read TGCGCCAGCAGCCCAAGGGAGGGGGGTGACACTGAAGCTTTCTTT.

The chain uses TRBV6-5 and TRBJ1-1; unclear D gene. Germline V CDR1 and CDR2: MNHEY, SVGAGI. This CDR3 has 13 residues. V was pared by 6 bases and J by 3 bases, with 11 bases between. Here the CDR3 DNA reads TGTGCCAGCAGGACGGGAGTACACACTGAAGCTTTCTTT. Protein: CASRTGVHTEAFF.

Concerning this clone itself: This CDR3 is also generated by other DNA sequences in the sample. The genes are TRBV11-2 and TRBJ2-5, with 11 bases matching TRBD2. The CDR3 runs 17 residues. V gave up 0 bases and J gave up 2 bases; unmatched junction bases: 5. Germline V lookup: CDR1 SGHAT, CDR2 FQNNGV. The CDR3 region is CASSLDRLAGLQETQYF. Written as DNA, the CDR3 is TGTGCCAGCAGCTTAGATAGACTAGCGGGACTGCAAGAGACCCAGTACTTC.

Remarks on this clone: Its ends do not fully match the called genes, so a read error is possible. The J gene is TRBJ2-1, the V gene TRBV7-2; possibly TRBD1 for D (6 bases). The CDR3 is 12 amino acids. The germline gives CDR1 SGHTA, CDR2 FQGNSA. The CDR3 here is CASSSVGDTCLF. The CDR3 DNA sequence: TGTGCCAGCAGCTCGGTGGGGGACACCTGCCTCTTC.

As for this clone: The junction departs from germline at one end; a sequencing error may be responsible. The J gene is TRBJ2-7, the V gene TRBV14, with 7 bases aligning to TRBD2. The CDR3 contains 12 residues. CDR1 and CDR2 from the germline V gene are SGHDN and FVKESK. CDR3: CPCGGGSYEQYF. In DNA, the CDR3 is TGCCCCTGCGGGGGAGGTTCCTACGAGCAGTACTTC.

The rearrangement joins TRBV10-3 to TRBJ1-5, with no clear D. The germline CDR1 and CDR2 sequences are ENHRY and SYGVKD. The germline V and J ends were trimmed by 1 base and 5 bases, with 6 bases remaining between them. The CDR3 loop spans 13 amino acids. This CDR3 reads CAISEFPDQPQHF. DNA for the CDR3: TGTGCCATCAGTGAGTTTCCCGATCAGCCCCAGCATTTT.

In DNA, the CDR3 is TGTGCCATCAGTCACACTAGCGGGGTACTGGGCGAGCAGTACGTC. Translation: CAISHTSGVLGEQYV. The chain recombines TRBV10-3 with TRBJ2-7; 10 positions agree with TRBD2. Germline V gives CDR1 ENHRY, CDR2 SYGVKD. V lost 5 bases to trimming and J lost 6 bases; unmatched junction nucleotides: 10. This CDR3 spans 15 amino acids.